Sequencing of this T cell receptor (beta chain) was carried out in a study of identical twins. TCRdb ran MiXCR on the 5' RACE reads and lists one entry per CDR3 protein. Here the sample spans under 800,000 distinct CDR3 sequences, 21% being singletons. The CDR3 is 15 residues long. V dropped 1 base and J dropped 2 bases, with 10 bases sitting between them. Germline V gene sequence: CDR1 SEHNR, CDR2 FQNEAQ (reference sequence). The same data also contributed to another study, on T cells expressing NK-cell markers.

Sequencing was carried out using PBMCs. V gene TRBV7-9 combines with J gene TRBJ2-3; the D gene is possibly TRBD1 (6 bases). The TCR originated in a woman aged 18-29 years in good health. CDR3 in amino acids: CASSLGQVYTDTQYF. Here the CDR3 DNA reads TGTGCCAGCAGCTTAGGACAGGTCTACACAGATACGCAGTATTTT.